The 24 T cell receptor beta chains given below trace back to one sample, sequenced in a study of identical twins listed by TCRdb under 2016. Library preparation was by 5' RACE. The run used an Illumina HiSeq 2000. TCRdb itself trimmed the public reads at Q25 with fastp, ran MiXCR and retained productive beta chains. Merged by CDR3 protein, the rows form single entries marked with the most common genes and DNA. In all, the sample holds a few hundred thousand distinct CDR3 sequences, and roughly 20% of those were seen once. Roughly an eighth of the sample belongs to the ten largest clones. The specimen sequenced was naive T cells sorted from blood. The sample's cell subset or site label is to be understood as: cells isolated with a human naive T-cell isolation kit. The receptors were sampled from a man aged 50 to 59 in good health.

As for this clonotype: A much larger clone differs by one base, so this may be a read error. The chain employs TRBV20-1 and TRBJ2-4, with 8 bases that match TRBD1. Unmatched junction bases numbered 10, after V lost 5 bases and J lost 7 bases. In germline, CDR1 is DFQATT, CDR2 SNEGSKA (reference sequence). There are 14 residues in the CDR3. The CDR3 loop reads CSALDRGTRNIQYF. DNA of the CDR3: TGCAGTGCTCTTGACAGGGGTACCCGGAACATTCAGTACTTC.

This clonotype was picked up many times. The rearrangement links TRBV6-2 or TRBV6-3 to TRBJ2-3; D is perhaps TRBD2 (5 bases). CDR3 length equals 13 residues. The V gene's germline CDR1 is MNHEY and CDR2 SVGEGT. V gave up 3 bases and J gave up 4 bases, with 8 bases separating them. The CDR3 region is CASSYSVADTQYF. Written as DNA, the CDR3 is TGTGCCAGCAGTTATAGCGTTGCAGATACGCAGTATTTT.

The J gene is TRBJ2-5, the V gene TRBV28; 7 positions agree with TRBD1. In germline, CDR1 is MDHEN, CDR2 SYDVKM. V gave up 1 base and J gave up 1 base; unmatched junction bases: 3. The CDR3 consists of 15 residues. The CDR3: CASSLYRGRQETQYF. CDR3 sequence (DNA): TGTGCCAGCAGTTTATACAGGGGCCGCCAAGAGACCCAGTACTTC.

The table lists this clonotype with a few counts. The rearrangement joins TRBV7-9 to TRBJ2-1; 11 nucleotides align to TRBD2. This CDR3 is 15 amino acids long. Unmatched junction bases numbered 8, after V lost 4 bases and J lost 9 bases. The germline V gene encodes CDR1 SEHNR and CDR2 FQNEAQ (reference sequence). CDR3 coding DNA: TGTGCCAGCAGCTATCTAGCGGGAGGCTGGAGTGAGCAGTTCTTC. Translating gives CASSYLAGGWSEQFF.

The chain carries TRBV20-1 and TRBJ1-2, with no clear D. The V gene lost 5 bases and the J gene lost 5 bases, with 12 bases spanning the gap. This CDR3 is built from 12 residues. Germline V CDR1 and CDR2: DFQATT, SNEGSKA (reference sequence). DNA for the CDR3: TGCAGTGCTGGCGGATCCGCATATGGCTACACCTTC. Its translation is CSAGGSAYGYTF.

This clonotype was seen at least ten times. This rearrangement joins TRBV28 to TRBJ1-1, with 9 bases lining up with TRBD1. CDR1 and CDR2 from the germline V gene are MDHEN and SYDVKM. V gave up 4 bases and J gave up 2 bases; unmatched junction bases: 5. CDR3 length: 15 residues. This CDR3 reads CASSSNRGPNTEAFF. In DNA form, the CDR3 reads TGTGCCAGCAGTTCAAACAGGGGGCCAAACACTGAAGCTTTCTTT.

This clonotype was picked up many times. J is TRBJ2-1 and V is TRBV28; TRBD2 matches at 9 bases. The germline V gene encodes CDR1 MDHEN and CDR2 SYDVKM. This CDR3 comprises 15 residues. Unmatched junction bases numbered 9, after V lost 6 bases and J lost 6 bases. The CDR3 bases are TGTGCCAGCAGGGACGCGGGAGGGCCCATCAATGAGCAGTTCTTC. Its translation: CASRDAGGPINEQFF.

This clonotype came up many times. The chain links TRBV6-2 or TRBV6-3 to TRBJ2-1; D might be TRBD1 (5 bases). Trimming removed 5 bases at V and 5 bases at J, with 7 bases between. There are 12 residues in the CDR3. Germline values: CDR1 MNHEY, CDR2 SVGEGT. CDR3 DNA: TGTGCCAGCAGTGGCAGGGACAATGAGCAGTTCTTC. It encodes CASSGRDNEQFF.

Worth noting for this clonotype: A much larger clonotype is one base distant, so this may be a read error. The chain recombines TRBV20-1 with TRBJ1-2, with unresolved D. Trimming took 3 bases from V and 4 from J, leaving 15 bases between them. This CDR3 spans 14 amino acids. Per germline, CDR1 DFQATT and CDR2 SNEGSKA (reference sequence). The CDR3 loop reads CSASPVPSFYGYTF. CDR3 in DNA: TGCAGTGCTAGCCCCGTGCCAAGCTTCTATGGCTACACCTTC.

V and J are TRBV6-5 and TRBJ2-7; D call uncertain. The ends were cut back, 4 bases at V and 6 bases at J, with 10 bases in the middle. This CDR3 has 12 residues. CDR1 and CDR2 (germline): MNHEY, SVGAGI. The CDR3 is CASSSTRFEQYF. Written as DNA, the CDR3 is TGTGCCAGCAGTTCTACCCGGTTCGAGCAGTACTTC.

This clonotype was observed a few times. The V call is TRBV4-1, the J call TRBJ1-2; D may be TRBD1 (6 bases). The germline V gene has CDR1 MGHRA and CDR2 YSYEKL. The CDR3 is 14 amino acids. The V end lost 0 bases, the J end lost 5 bases, and 10 bases lay between the germline ends. The DNA of the CDR3 is TGCGCCAGCAGCCAAGATCAGGGGACTTATGGCTACACCTTC. This encodes CASSQDQGTYGYTF.

This clonotype has just a few counts. The rearrangement joins TRBV27 to TRBJ2-2; D gene uncertain. Between the trimmed V and J ends, which lost 6 bases and 5 bases, there was a span of 7 bases. CDR1 is MNHEY and CDR2 is SMNVEV in the germline V gene (reference sequence). The CDR3 runs to 12 residues. The chain's CDR3 is CASRTSTGELFF. CDR3 nucleotide sequence: TGTGCCAGCAGAACCTCGACCGGGGAGCTGTTTTTT.

J is TRBJ2-1 and V is TRBV6-5; 8 nucleotides agree with TRBD2. Germline lookup yields CDR1 MNHEY and CDR2 SVGAGI. V lost 4 bases, J lost 5 bases, and 7 bases stayed unmatched. CDR3 length equals 15 residues. Written as DNA, the CDR3 is TGTGCCAGCAGTTGGGCGGGGGGACCGAACAATGAGCAGTTCTTC. This sequence encodes CASSWAGGPNNEQFF.

The gene calls are TRBV20-1 and TRBJ2-2; D call uncertain. CDR3 length equals 15 residues. Germline V gene sequence: CDR1 DFQATT, CDR2 SNEGSKA (reference sequence). The V gene lost 0 bases and the J gene lost 0 bases, with 8 bases spanning the gap. CDR3 protein: CSAREVGTNTGELFF. For the CDR3, the DNA is TGCAGTGCTAGAGAAGTGGGTACGAACACCGGGGAGCTGTTTTTT.

V usage is TRBV20-1 and J usage is TRBJ2-1; D is perhaps TRBD2 (5 bases). Germline V CDR1 and CDR2: DFQATT, SNEGSKA (reference sequence). V dropped 0 bases and J dropped 9 bases, with 12 bases sitting between them. The CDR3 loop spans 13 amino acids. The CDR3 DNA reads TGCAGTGCTAGAGACGCTAGCTTTATTGAGCAGTTCTTC. This translates into CSARDASFIEQFF.

In DNA form, the CDR3 reads TGCGCCAGCAGCGGAGGAGCCGGGACACCAGGGACAGATACGCAGTATTTT. Translation gives CASSGGAGTPGTDTQYF. The V gene is TRBV5-1, the J gene TRBJ2-3; tentative D call: TRBD1 (6 bases). V gave up 4 bases and J gave up 3 bases, with 21 bases separating them. CDR1 SGHRS and CDR2 YFSETQ come from the germline V gene. The CDR3 loop spans 17 amino acids.

V and J are TRBV4-3 and TRBJ1-2; TRBD1 might be the D (5 bases). Trimming took 1 base from V and 4 from J, leaving 10 bases between them. This CDR3 contains 14 residues. Germline lookup yields CDR1 LGHNA and CDR2 YSLEER. CDR3 sequence: CASSQGPGPYGYTF. For the CDR3, the DNA is TGCGCCAGCAGCCAAGGGCCGGGGCCCTATGGCTACACCTTC.

The chain combines TRBV11-1 with TRBJ2-1, with 12 bases aligning to TRBD2. J lost 6 bases, V lost 0 bases, and 15 bases had no gene match. The CDR3 runs 20 residues. Germline lookup yields CDR1 SGHAT and CDR2 FQDESV (reference sequence). CDR3 residues: CASSLARASGRARMGNEQFF. The DNA of the CDR3 is TGTGCCAGCAGCTTAGCGCGGGCTAGCGGGAGGGCCAGGATGGGCAATGAGCAGTTCTTC.

This clonotype has a count of ten or more. The rearrangement uses TRBV5-1 and TRBJ2-6; possible D gene TRBD1, 5 bases. The CDR3 loop spans 15 amino acids. CDR1 and CDR2 (germline): SGHRS, YFSETQ. Trimming took off 4 bases at V and 4 bases at J, with 12 bases between the two ends. CDR3 sequence (DNA): TGCGCCAGCAGCCTAGACAGTGCCGGGGCCAACGTCCTGACTTTC. Amino acids: CASSLDSAGANVLTF.

A remark on this clonotype: One end of the junction fails to match germline, which may point to a read error. This chain links TRBV3-1 with TRBJ1-1, with a weak D call TRBD1 (6 bases). The CDR3 runs to 16 residues. Per germline, CDR1 LGHDT and CDR2 YNNKEL (reference sequence). For the CDR3, the DNA is TGTGCCAGCTGCCAAGGGGTCGGAGGGGGAGGCACTGAAGCTTTCTTT. Protein product: CASCQGVGGGGTEAFF. Variable domain in full (rest from reference TRBV3-1 and TRBJ1-1): DTAVSQTPKYLVTQMGNDKSIKCEQNLGHDTMYWYKQDSKKFLKIMFSYNNKELIINETVPNRFSPKSPDKAHLNLHINSLELGDSAVYFCASCQGVGGGGTEAFFGQGTRLTVV.

This chain connects TRBV7-2 to TRBJ2-5; 11 bases align to TRBD2. CDR1 and CDR2 from the germline V gene are SGHTA and FQGNSA. V trimming: 2 bases; J trimming: 4 bases; junction bases outside the gene matches: 3. The CDR3 totals 15 residues. Here the CDR3 DNA reads TGTGCCAGCAGCTTATCCGGACTAGCGGGAGAGACCCAGTACTTC. Amino acid sequence: CASSLSGLAGETQYF.

This clonotype has a single count. The chain carries TRBV11-2 and TRBJ1-1, with 7 nucleotides matching TRBD1. Germline V CDR1 and CDR2: SGHAT, FQNNGV. CDR3 length: 13 residues. J lost 5 bases, V lost 5 bases, and 5 bases had no gene match. CDR3 in DNA: TGTGCCAGCAGCGACAGGGCCTTAACTGAAGCTTTCTTT. It codes for CASSDRALTEAFF.

This clonotype was observed a handful of times. The V and J genes are TRBV7-2 and TRBJ1-2; D call uncertain. CDR3 length equals 13 residues. Trimming took 4 bases from V and 2 from J, leaving 8 bases between them. The V gene's germline CDR1 is SGHTA and CDR2 FQGNSA. The CDR3 sequence is CASSSGENYGYTF. For the CDR3, the DNA is TGTGCCAGCAGCTCTGGGGAGAACTATGGCTACACCTTC.

CDR3 sequence: CASSGQKLETQYF. The DNA for the CDR3 is TGTGCCAGCAGTGGCCAAAAATTAGAGACCCAGTACTTC. The chain has TRBV12-3 or TRBV12-4 and TRBJ2-5; D unclear. The CDR3 is 13 residues long. The V and J ends lost 5 bases and 4 bases respectively, with 11 bases between them.